Listed here is a single TCR beta chain. What it recognizes is unknown. Clones were read by immunoSEQ multiplex PCR, and TCRdb kept only the in-frame ones, dropping some. The sample lists about 130,000 clones, around nine tenths occurring once. This record comes from a study of T cell responses to AZD1222 COVID-19 vaccine. The overall study: Whether given at about 4 or about 12 weeks, second doses were pooled.

Germline-derived CDR1 and CDR2 are SGHKS and YYEKEE (reference sequence). Germline trimming cut 2 bases from V and 8 bases from J; bases unmatched to any gene: 18. This CDR3 is built from 17 residues. Study-level results: It was only a handful of AZD1222 recipients who were seropositive at baseline. Across the whole spike, CD4 TCRs peaked at regions 160-218 and 743-854. Donors were chiefly white British, with a greater number of females, and clonal diversity was perhaps underestimated.

The TCR originated in an adult in good health. The sample consisted of peripheral blood, taken on day 0 of AZD1222 vaccination. This sequence joins TRBV5-5 and TRBJ1-2; TRBD1 agrees at 7 bases. The chain's CDR3 is CASSLYHRGPPSGGYTF. CDR3 sequence (DNA): TGTGCCAGCAGCTTATACCACAGGGGTCCTCCTTCTGGGGGCTACACCTTC.